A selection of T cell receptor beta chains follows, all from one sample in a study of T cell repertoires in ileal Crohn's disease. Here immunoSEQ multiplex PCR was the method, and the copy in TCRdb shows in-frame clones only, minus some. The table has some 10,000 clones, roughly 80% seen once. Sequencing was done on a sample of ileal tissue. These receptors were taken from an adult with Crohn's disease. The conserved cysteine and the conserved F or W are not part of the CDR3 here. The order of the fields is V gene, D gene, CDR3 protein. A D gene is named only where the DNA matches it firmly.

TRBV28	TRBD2	ASSSLGLAGGIEQF
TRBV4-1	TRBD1	ASSQGPGTGGNYGYT
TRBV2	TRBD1	ASKRTGPYEQY
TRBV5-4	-	ASSPGGANVLT
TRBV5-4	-	ASSQDMGNYGYT
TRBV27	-	ASSLAMNTEAF
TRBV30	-	AWSGAGRTGELF
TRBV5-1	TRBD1	ASSWDRGPTQY
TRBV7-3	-	ASSLLAGLNEQF
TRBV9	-	ASSVHGSGNTIY
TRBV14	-	ASSSFQGLNEKLF
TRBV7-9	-	ASSLALSGSGNSPLH
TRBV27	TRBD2	ASRVSGRALSTDTQY
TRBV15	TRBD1	ATSRGDRGLQPQH
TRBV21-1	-	ASSKEAGNTEAF
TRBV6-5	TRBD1	ASSYRDRGSGNTIY
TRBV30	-	AWSEEGITEAF
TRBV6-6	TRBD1	ASSYSWTGDQNIQY
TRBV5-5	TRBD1	ASTGQGRTVLGHHGYT
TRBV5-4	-	ASSLAGRYYNEQF
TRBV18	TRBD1	ASSPGTGAILGYGYT
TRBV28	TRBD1	DSSPSRTGGKDTQY